These 18 T cell receptor beta chains came from one sample sequenced in a study of T cell responses to AZD1222 COVID-19 vaccine. Profiling relied on immunoSEQ multiplex PCR, and the TCRdb table lists in-frame clones only, not all of them. Of some 200,000 clones in the sample, about 92% were seen once. This material consisted of peripheral blood, taken 28 days after the second dose of the MenACWY control vaccine. Every receptor here comes from an adult who received the MenACWY meningococcal vaccine as a control.

The chain couples TRBV27 to TRBJ2-1; a possible D gene is TRBD2 (5 bases). The germline V gene encodes CDR1 MNHEY and CDR2 SMNVEV (reference sequence). The CDR3 contains 11 residues. V dropped 6 bases and J dropped 9 bases, with 9 bases sitting between them. For the CDR3, the DNA is TGTGCCAGCAGACTAGGGTTTGAGCAGTTCTTC. Protein: CASRLGFEQFF.

The rearrangement joins TRBV21-1 to TRBJ1-6; the D segment call TRBD1 is taken from the table without a DNA check. TRBV21-1 is a pseudogene locus. The CDR3 consists of 17 residues. The CDR3 protein is CASSRDSVSSYNSPLHF. The CDR3 nucleotides are TGTGCCAGCAGCCGGGACAGTGTAAGCTCCTATAATTCACCCCTCCACTTT.

The rearrangement joins TRBV4-3 to TRBJ2-1; no clear D. The CDR3 covers 16 residues. Germline V gives CDR1 LGHNA, CDR2 YSLEER. V was pared by 1 base and J by 0 bases, with 10 bases between. CDR3 loop: CASSQAGSSSYNEQFF. In DNA, the CDR3 is TGCGCCAGCAGCCAAGCTGGGTCCTCCTCCTACAATGAGCAGTTCTTC.

This clone was picked up a small number of times. This sequence joins TRBV5-1 and TRBJ2-1; tentatively, D is TRBD2 (5 bases). The CDR3 runs 15 residues. Germline-derived CDR1 and CDR2 are SGHRS and YFSETQ. The V gene lost 3 bases and the J gene lost 3 bases, with 13 bases spanning the gap. In DNA, the CDR3 is TGCGCCAGCAGCTCCAGCGGACTCAACTACAATGAGCAGTTCTTC. Translating it yields CASSSSGLNYNEQFF.

The chain carries TRBV25-1 and TRBJ1-3; 7 nucleotides line up with TRBD1. V lost 8 bases to trimming and J lost 11 bases; unmatched junction nucleotides: 15. Germline loops: CDR1 MGHDK, CDR2 SYGVNS. CDR3 length equals 14 residues. The CDR3 DNA is TGTGCCAGCGGGGGTCTAGGGGGCGGATTGGCCATATATTTT. Protein product: CASGGLGGGLAIYF.

This rearrangement joins TRBV11-3 to TRBJ1-6; D uncertain. Germline-derived CDR1 and CDR2 are SGHNT and YENEEA. V was cut by 5 bases and J by 6 bases, with 8 bases left in between. The CDR3 length is 13 residues. The DNA for the CDR3 is TGTGCCAGCAGCGTCGACACTAATTCACCCCTCCACTTT. Translated: CASSVDTNSPLHF.

This chain connects TRBV7-2 to TRBJ1-4, with unresolved D. CDR3 size: 14 residues. The germline V and J ends were trimmed by 11 bases and 0 bases, with 13 bases remaining between them. Germline V gene lookup returns CDR1 SGHTA and CDR2 FQGNSA. CDR3 region: CASGQSATNEKLFF. The CDR3, as DNA: TGTGCCTCCGGGCAGTCAGCAACTAATGAAAAACTGTTTTTT. Complete variable domain (other parts from reference TRBV7-2 and TRBJ1-4): GAGVSQSPSNKVTEKGKDVELRCDPISGHTALYWYRQSLGQGLEFLIYFQGNSAPDKSGLPSDRFSAERTGGSVSTLTIQRTQQEDSAVYLCASGQSATNEKLFFGSGTQLSVL.

V is TRBV28 and J is TRBJ2-5; D not certain. Trimming pared 5 bases from V and 7 bases from J, leaving 5 bases between. Germline assignment: CDR1 MDHEN and CDR2 SYDVKM. There are 10 residues in the CDR3. In DNA form, the CDR3 reads TGTGCCAGCAGTAGTAGGACCCAGTACTTC. Translation: CASSSRTQYF.

This clone was seen a handful of times. The rearrangement joins TRBV5-5 to TRBJ2-2; 9 bases agree with TRBD2. The CDR3 spans 13 residues. Germline lookup yields CDR1 SGHKS and CDR2 YYEKEE (reference sequence). V was clipped by 4 bases and J by 14 bases; unmatched bases: 9. In DNA form, the CDR3 reads TGTGCCAGCAGCGCAGATTTAGCGGGAGAACTGTTTTTT. Translating gives CASSADLAGELFF.

V is TRBV6-5 and J is TRBJ2-5; D gene uncertain. Germline V lookup: CDR1 MNHEY, CDR2 SVGAGI. The CDR3 runs 15 residues. The V and J ends lost 6 bases and 5 bases respectively, with 19 bases between them. In DNA form, the CDR3 reads TGTGCCAGCAGACCAGCCCCAGGCGGAGAGGAGACCCAGTACTTC. Protein product: CASRPAPGGEETQYF.

The gene calls are TRBV7-2 and TRBJ1-2; D might be TRBD1 (6 bases). With 1 base removed from V and 4 bases from J, the gap between germline ends came to 10 bases. This CDR3 is built from 14 residues. Germline V gives CDR1 SGHTA, CDR2 FQGNSA. CDR3 sequence (DNA): TGTGCCAGCAGCTTAGACAGGGCCAGCTATGGCTACACCTTC. Translating gives CASSLDRASYGYTF.

The rearrangement links TRBV19 to TRBJ1-1; TRBD1 matches at 10 bases. Germline-derived CDR1 and CDR2 are LNHDA and SQIVND (reference sequence). CDR3 length: 16 amino acids. The ends lost 4 bases at V and 0 bases at J; junction bases unmatched: 5. In nucleotides, the CDR3 is TGTGCCAGTAGTAGGGGGACAGGGGAGATGAACACTGAAGCTTTCTTT. This codes for CASSRGTGEMNTEAFF. The whole variable domain, filled in from reference TRBV19 and TRBJ1-1, reads DGGITQSPKYLFRKEGQNVTLSCEQNLNHDAMYWYRQDPGQGLRLIYYSQIVNDFQKGDIAEGYSVSREKKESFPLTVTSAQKNPTAFYLCASSRGTGEMNTEAFFGQGTRLTVV.

V gene TRBV4-3 combines with J gene TRBJ1-1, with D maybe TRBD1 (5 bases). Germline V gives CDR1 LGHNA, CDR2 YSLEER. V lost 0 bases and J lost 3, with 11 bases in between. The CDR3 is 15 amino acids. CDR3 nucleotide sequence: TGCGCCAGCAGCCAAGAAGAGGGGTTGGACACTGAAGCTTTCTTT. This gives the protein CASSQEEGLDTEAFF.

V and J are TRBV11-3 and TRBJ2-7; TRBD1 matches at 8 bases. The CDR3 runs to 15 residues. The germline V gene encodes CDR1 SGHNT and CDR2 YENEEA. V was clipped by 7 bases and J by 5 bases; unmatched bases: 13. CDR3 coding DNA: TGTGCCAGCACCGCTCAGGGGGCCGTCGTCAACGAGCAGTACTTC. Translation gives CASTAQGAVVNEQYF.

V gene TRBV28 combines with J gene TRBJ1-5; no clear D. Germline CDR1 is MDHEN and CDR2 is SYDVKM. Trimming shortened V by 11 bases and J by 3 bases, and 11 bases separated the two germline ends. This CDR3 is built from 12 residues. CDR3 DNA: TGTGCCTCCCGAGGTCCCAATCAGCCCCAGCATTTT. Protein sequence: CASRGPNQPQHF. The full variable domain, in which reference TRBV28 and TRBJ1-5 provide the parts outside the CDR3, is DVKVTQSSRYLVKRTGEKVFLECVQDMDHENMFWYRQDPGLGLRLIYFSYDVKMKEKGDIPEGYSVSREKKERFSLILESASTNQTSMYLCASRGPNQPQHFGDGTRLSIL.

The rearrangement joins TRBV27 to TRBJ2-3; 12 nucleotides align to TRBD2. V shed 6 bases, J shed 8 bases, and the junction held 9 bases outside the gene matches. Germline-derived CDR1 and CDR2 are MNHEY and SMNVEV (reference sequence). The CDR3 runs 15 residues. For the CDR3, the DNA is TGTGCCAGCAGCTGGACTAGCGGGGACAGGGGTACGCAGTATTTT. Encoded protein: CASSWTSGDRGTQYF.

The chain joins TRBV19 to TRBJ2-7; D gene ambiguous. CDR3 length: 14 amino acids. V was shortened by 4 bases and J by 1 base, with 11 bases between the two germline ends. Germline V gene sequence: CDR1 LNHDA, CDR2 SQIVND (reference sequence). The CDR3 DNA reads TGTGCCAGTAGTAACGGGCCCTTTTCCTACGAGCAGTACTTC. The encoded protein is CASSNGPFSYEQYF.

The chain has TRBV11-2 and TRBJ2-1; tentative D call: TRBD2 (5 bases). Germline CDR1 reads SGHAT; CDR2 reads FQNNGV. The CDR3 sequence is 14 residues long. Trimming took 4 bases from V and 4 from J, leaving 11 bases between them. The CDR3 region is CASSWLAKYNEQFF. CDR3 DNA: TGTGCCAGCAGCTGGTTAGCGAAGTACAATGAGCAGTTCTTC.